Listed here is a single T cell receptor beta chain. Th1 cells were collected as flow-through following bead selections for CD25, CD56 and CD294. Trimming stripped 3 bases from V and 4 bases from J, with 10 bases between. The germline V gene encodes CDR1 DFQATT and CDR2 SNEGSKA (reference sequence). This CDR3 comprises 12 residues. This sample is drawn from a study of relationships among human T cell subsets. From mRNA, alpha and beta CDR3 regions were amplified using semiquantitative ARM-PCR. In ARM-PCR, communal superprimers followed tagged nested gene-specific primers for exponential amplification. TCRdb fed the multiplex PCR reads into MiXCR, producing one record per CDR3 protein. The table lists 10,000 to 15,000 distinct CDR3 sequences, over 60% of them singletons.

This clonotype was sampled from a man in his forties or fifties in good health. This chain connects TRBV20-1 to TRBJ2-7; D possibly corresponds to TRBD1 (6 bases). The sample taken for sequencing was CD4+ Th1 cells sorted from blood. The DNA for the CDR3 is TGCAGTGCTAGGAGGCAGGGGTACGAGCAGTACTTC. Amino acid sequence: CSARRQGYEQYF.